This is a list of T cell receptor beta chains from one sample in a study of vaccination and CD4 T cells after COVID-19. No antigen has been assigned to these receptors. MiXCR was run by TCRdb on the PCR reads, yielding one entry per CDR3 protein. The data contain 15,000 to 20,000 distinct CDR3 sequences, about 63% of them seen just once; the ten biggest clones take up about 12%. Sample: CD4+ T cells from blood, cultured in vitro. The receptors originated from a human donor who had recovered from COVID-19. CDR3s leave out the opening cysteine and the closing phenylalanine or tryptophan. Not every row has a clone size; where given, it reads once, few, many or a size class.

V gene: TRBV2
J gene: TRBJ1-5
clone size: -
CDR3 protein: ASTRQGLNQPQH

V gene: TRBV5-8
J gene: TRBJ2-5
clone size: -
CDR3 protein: ASSFHSGRPHLETQY

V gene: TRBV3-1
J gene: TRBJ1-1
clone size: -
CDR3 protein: ASSQEYRLRGKDTEAF

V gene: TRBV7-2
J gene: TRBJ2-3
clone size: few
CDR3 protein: ASSQRRASGAPEY

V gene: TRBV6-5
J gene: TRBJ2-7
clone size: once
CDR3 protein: ASSYGGQGMYEQY

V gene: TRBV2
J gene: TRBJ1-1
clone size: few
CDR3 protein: ASSSPGQGSSEAF

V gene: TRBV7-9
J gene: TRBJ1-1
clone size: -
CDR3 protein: ASSFTQRNTEAF

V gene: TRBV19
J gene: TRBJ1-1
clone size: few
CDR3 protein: ASSQGGMNTEAF

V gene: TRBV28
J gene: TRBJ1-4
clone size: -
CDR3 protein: ACTGVATNEKLF

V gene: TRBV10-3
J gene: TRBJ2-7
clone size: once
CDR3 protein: AISESPGGSYEQY

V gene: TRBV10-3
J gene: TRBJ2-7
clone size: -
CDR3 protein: AISTGGSSSQDEQY

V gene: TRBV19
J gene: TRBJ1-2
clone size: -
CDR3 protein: ASSIPRTGFGYT

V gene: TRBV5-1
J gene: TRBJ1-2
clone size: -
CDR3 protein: ASSFSGVSYGYT

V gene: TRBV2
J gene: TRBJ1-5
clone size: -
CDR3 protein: ASSFMDSSGQPQH

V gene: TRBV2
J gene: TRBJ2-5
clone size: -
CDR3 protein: ASRGTFLETQY

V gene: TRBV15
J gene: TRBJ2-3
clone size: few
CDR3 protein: ATSRASGGLSTDTQY

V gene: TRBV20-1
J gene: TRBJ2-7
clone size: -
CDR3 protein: SAPTGRTVAYEQY

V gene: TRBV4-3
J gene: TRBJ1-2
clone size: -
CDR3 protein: ASSQKGQTRGYGYT

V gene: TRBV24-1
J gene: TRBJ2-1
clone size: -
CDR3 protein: ATSDFSGGGSYNEQF

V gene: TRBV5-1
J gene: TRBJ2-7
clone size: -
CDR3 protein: ASSLGDRATYEQY

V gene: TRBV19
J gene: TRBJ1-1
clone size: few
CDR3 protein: ASSSPDRGNTEAF

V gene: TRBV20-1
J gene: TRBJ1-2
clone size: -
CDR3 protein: SARGHGFYGYT

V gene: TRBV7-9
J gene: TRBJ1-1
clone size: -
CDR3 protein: ASSLVETEAF

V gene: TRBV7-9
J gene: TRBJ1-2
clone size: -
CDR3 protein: ASAAGGDYGYT

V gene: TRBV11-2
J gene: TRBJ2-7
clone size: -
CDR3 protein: ASSRPGQAYEQY

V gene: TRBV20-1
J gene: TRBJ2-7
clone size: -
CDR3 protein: SARDQDYEQY

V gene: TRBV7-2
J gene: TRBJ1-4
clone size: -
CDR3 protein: ASSLTAGGGGEKLF

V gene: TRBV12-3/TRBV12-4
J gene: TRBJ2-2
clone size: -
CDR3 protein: ASSPNQGAMVDTGELF

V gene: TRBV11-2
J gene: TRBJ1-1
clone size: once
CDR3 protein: ASSLLVGTEAF

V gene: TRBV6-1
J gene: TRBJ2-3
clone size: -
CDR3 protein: ASSQWAGGLADTQY

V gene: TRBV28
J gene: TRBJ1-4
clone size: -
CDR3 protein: ASSPGKGANLF

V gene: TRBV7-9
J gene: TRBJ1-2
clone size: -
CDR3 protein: ASREGSYGYT

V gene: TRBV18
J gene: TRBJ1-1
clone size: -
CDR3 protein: ASSTGLNTEAF

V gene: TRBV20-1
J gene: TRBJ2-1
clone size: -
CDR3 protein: SARDYSGGSYNEQF

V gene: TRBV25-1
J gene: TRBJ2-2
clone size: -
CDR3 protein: ASRARDHTGELF

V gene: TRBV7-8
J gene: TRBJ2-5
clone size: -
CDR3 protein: ASSLAGSVQETQY

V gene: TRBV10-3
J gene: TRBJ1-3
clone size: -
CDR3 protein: AISGSLNSGNTIY